This is a list of T cell receptor beta chains from one sample in a study of blood T cells in healthy people across ages. TCRdb called the 5' RACE reads again in MiXCR, with one record for every CDR3 protein. Of 1,300,000 or so distinct CDR3 sequences detected, approximately 59% appear once; the ten largest clones hold under 8.5%. The sample comprised blood. The receptors were gathered from a man between 18 and 35 years old in good health. CDR3s include the opening cysteine and the closing phenylalanine or tryptophan. The D gene is left open where the match is weak. Clone size is given for some rows only: seen once, a few or many times, or a class if the clone is expanded.

size	J	V	D	CDR3	DNA
-	TRBJ2-1	TRBV4-2	TRBD2	CASSQGGVAGGPSYNEQFF	TGTGCCAGCAGCCAAGGAGGGGTGGCGGGAGGGCCCTCCTACAATGAGCAGTTCTTC
-	TRBJ2-5	TRBV20-1	-	CSTRGGRYSTSQYF	TGCAGTACCCGCGGTGGTAGGTACTCTACGTCGCAGTACTTC
few	TRBJ2-5	TRBV4-2	-	CASSHPDETQYF	TGTGCCAGCAGCCACCCTGATGAGACCCAGTACTTC
-	TRBJ2-3	TRBV4-1	-	CASSQWGARADTQYF	TGCGCCAGCAGCCAATGGGGGGCGAGGGCAGATACGCAGTATTTT
-	TRBJ1-3	TRBV15	-	CATSRSREPSGNTIYF	TGTGCCACCAGCAGGAGCAGAGAGCCCTCTGGAAACACCATATATTTT
-	TRBJ2-5	TRBV6-5	-	CASSYTRGSGETQYF	TGTGCCAGCAGTTACACGAGGGGATCCGGAGAGACCCAGTACTTC
few	TRBJ1-5	TRBV20-1	TRBD1	CSARIRGRNQPQHF	TGCAGTGCTAGGATTAGGGGGCGCAATCAGCCCCAGCATTTT
-	TRBJ2-1	TRBV7-9	TRBD2	CASSLPSGSTRSYNEQFF	TGTGCCAGCAGCTTACCGAGCGGGAGTACCCGGTCCTACAATGAGCAGTTCTTC
-	TRBJ2-7	TRBV10-3	-	CAIGFVTDRIYEQYF	TGTGCCATCGGTTTCGTCACAGACAGGATCTACGAGCAGTACTTC
-	TRBJ2-1	TRBV5-1	TRBD2	CASSLGLAGRIYNEQFF	TGCGCCAGCAGCCTCGGCCTAGCGGGACGAATTTACAATGAGCAGTTCTTC
-	TRBJ2-1	TRBV7-2	TRBD1	CASSLLTGLDEQFF	TGTGCCAGCAGCTTGTTGACAGGGCTGGATGAGCAGTTCTTC
-	TRBJ2-7	TRBV11-2	TRBD1	CASSLPGTASYEQYF	TGTGCCAGCAGTCTCCCCGGGACAGCATCCTACGAGCAGTACTTC
-	TRBJ1-6	TRBV6-1	-	CATSGSSSYNSPLHF	TGTGCCACCTCGGGGTCCAGCTCCTATAATTCACCCCTCCACTTT
few	TRBJ2-1	TRBV20-1	TRBD2	CSAGLAGLNEQFF	TGCAGTGCTGGACTAGCGGGACTCAATGAGCAGTTCTTC
-	TRBJ1-5	TRBV4-3	-	CASSHSPWERNSNQPQHF	TGCGCCAGCAGCCATTCCCCCTGGGAGCGGAATAGCAATCAGCCCCAGCATTTT
-	TRBJ2-5	TRBV7-9	-	CASSSPSIPGRETQYF	TGTGCCAGCAGCTCCCCATCCATCCCGGGAAGAGAGACCCAGTACTTC
-	TRBJ1-5	TRBV10-3	-	CAISEGTRSSNQPQHF	TGTGCCATCAGTGAAGGGACGAGGAGTAGCAATCAGCCCCAGCATTTT
-	TRBJ2-1	TRBV4-3	TRBD2	CASSQDLLAGAPLKYNEQFF	TGCGCCAGCAGCCAAGATTTACTAGCGGGGGCCCCTCTTAAATACAATGAGCAGTTCTTC
-	TRBJ2-7	TRBV6-2/TRBV6-3	-	CASSRVGFEQYF	TGTGCCAGCAGCCGTGTGGGTTTCGAGCAGTACTTC
-	TRBJ2-5	TRBV18	-	CASSLGRDVGEQYF	TGTGCCAGCTCACTAGGTAGGGACGTAGGGGAGCAGTACTTC
-	TRBJ2-7	TRBV18	TRBD1	CASSPLDRALYEQYF	TGTGCCAGCTCACCACTGGACAGGGCCCTCTACGAGCAGTACTTC
few	TRBJ1-2	TRBV6-6	-	CASRYDGPTGGYTF	TGTGCCAGCAGATACGACGGCCCCACGGGTGGCTACACCTTC
-	TRBJ2-1	TRBV12-3/TRBV12-4	-	CASSLFRPRGDNEQFF	TGTGCCAGCAGTTTATTCAGGCCCCGCGGAGACAATGAGCAGTTCTTC
few	TRBJ2-6	TRBV13	-	CASSLQRSGANVLTF	TGTGCCAGCAGCTTGCAGAGGTCTGGGGCCAACGTCCTGACTTTC
-	TRBJ1-5	TRBV7-2	-	CASSLPGANQPQHF	TGTGCCAGCAGCTTACCAGGGGCCAATCAGCCCCAGCATTTT
-	TRBJ1-2	TRBV4-2	-	CASSQDTGSMALNYGYTF	TGTGCCAGCAGCCAAGACACGGGGTCAATGGCTCTGAACTATGGCTACACCTTC
-	TRBJ2-7	TRBV4-3	TRBD2	CASSQDRYSGGIYEQYF	TGCGCCAGCAGCCAAGATCGATATAGCGGGGGAATCTACGAGCAGTACTTC
-	TRBJ2-6	TRBV20-1	-	CSASAASGANVLTF	TGCAGTGCTAGTGCGGCCTCTGGGGCCAACGTCCTGACTTTC
-	TRBJ2-7	TRBV4-3	-	CASSQERLDYEQYF	TGCGCCAGCAGCCAAGAACGGCTGGACTACGAGCAGTACTTC
-	TRBJ2-5	TRBV20-1	TRBD2	CSARDQRVAGGKETQYF	TGCAGTGCTAGAGATCAGAGGGTAGCGGGAGGAAAAGAGACCCAGTACTTC
few	TRBJ2-2	TRBV29-1	-	CSVEEFPHRELFF	TGCAGCGTTGAAGAATTCCCGCACAGGGAGCTGTTTTTT
few	TRBJ2-7	TRBV9	TRBD1	CASSVDPGQGTVQQYF	TGTGCCAGCAGCGTAGATCCGGGACAGGGTACAGTGCAGCAGTACTTC
-	TRBJ2-1	TRBV29-1	TRBD2	CSAMGLAANEQFF	TGCAGCGCGATGGGACTAGCGGCCAATGAGCAGTTCTTC
-	TRBJ2-7	TRBV29-1	TRBD2	CSVVWAGGFPLEQYF	TGCAGCGTTGTCTGGGCGGGAGGGTTCCCTCTCGAGCAGTACTTC
-	TRBJ1-5	TRBV20-1	-	CSARVAGNVVSNQPQHF	TGCAGTGCTAGAGTCGCGGGGAATGTTGTAAGCAATCAGCCCCAGCATTTT
-	TRBJ1-1	TRBV27	-	CASSLGQGSTEAFF	TGTGCCAGCAGTCTTGGGCAGGGAAGTACTGAAGCTTTCTTT
-	TRBJ1-1	TRBV20-1	-	CSARFGEAFF	TGCAGTGCTAGATTCGGTGAAGCTTTCTTT
few	TRBJ2-5	TRBV25-1	-	CATHQETQYF	TGTGCCACTCACCAAGAGACCCAGTACTTC
few	TRBJ2-3	TRBV4-1	-	CASSHPATDTQYF	TGCGCCAGCAGCCACCCTGCGACAGATACGCAGTATTTT
few	TRBJ2-7	TRBV29-1	TRBD1	CSVATGRIYEQYF	TGCAGCGTTGCGACAGGGAGAATCTACGAGCAGTACTTC
-	TRBJ1-4	TRBV6-1	-	CASRSSTNEKLFF	TGTGCCAGCAGGTCCTCAACTAATGAAAAACTGTTTTTT
-	TRBJ1-1	TRBV29-1	-	CSVRAGQNTEAFF	TGCAGCGTCCGTGCGGGGCAAAACACTGAAGCTTTCTTT
-	TRBJ2-3	TRBV29-1	-	CSVGIERDTQYF	TGCAGCGTTGGGATCGAAAGAGATACGCAGTATTTT
-	TRBJ2-1	TRBV15	-	CATSTKKRADNEQFF	TGTGCCACCAGCACCAAAAAACGAGCGGACAATGAGCAGTTCTTC
-	TRBJ2-7	TRBV4-1	-	CASSQETSLPYEQYF	TGCGCCAGCAGCCAGGAAACTAGCCTCCCCTACGAGCAGTACTTC
few	TRBJ1-2	TRBV20-1	-	CSARVTGDSNYGYTF	TGCAGTGCTAGAGTTACAGGAGATTCTAACTATGGCTACACCTTC